A selection of T cell receptor beta chains follows, all from one sample in a study of PD-L1 blockade in urothelial cancer. Profiled with immunoSEQ multiplex PCR; TCRdb holds only in-frame clones, not every one. The sample yields tens of thousands of clones, approximately 72% seen once. This specimen consisted of PBMCs, obtained around atezolizumab (anti-PD-L1) treatment. These receptor sequences come from a man between 65 and 85 years old with urothelial cancer. Each CDR3 is given without its conserved first and last residue.

v_call	cdr3_aa
TRBV28	ASSLFRPGYEQY
TRBV7-2	ASSLMGADTDTQY
TRBV19	ASSRGDRGRRGEKLF
TRBV10-3	AISESRGGWPDTQY
TRBV6-1	ASSANRRYEQY
TRBV11-3	ASSFAFAASSVHNEQF
TRBV28	ASELPYTGEQY
TRBV25-1	ASKGDSAIEQF
TRBV7-6	ASSAAGTGGEKLF
TRBV11-2	ASSSKGDNYGYT
TRBV2	ASKRESTDTQY
TRBV6-1	ASSARDLGELF
TRBV7-2	ASSRLTSGRNTGELF
TRBV10-1	ASSRGRRRRDEKLF
TRBV7-2	ASSPHISGSSDTQY
TRBV12-5	ASGLDFNEQY
TRBV4-2	ASSQDLAGTVNTEAF
TRBV5-1	ASSPQGQHNQPQH
TRBV7-2	ASSQTGYEQY
TRBV7-9	ASSSALIRDRGNYGYT
TRBV12-5	ASGQPSGVREQF
TRBV7-9	ASSRTSGSLNEQF
TRBV18	ASSPEGSYGYT
TRBV25-1	ASSASRGSYTEAF
TRBV18	ASSQGLNQPQH
TRBV6-5	ASRRQNLNTEAF
TRBV5-1	ASSLGAAGLGLSYEQY
TRBV7-8	ASSLGGGENTEAF
TRBV11-2	ASSLTDRVTHGYT
TRBV5-1	ASSLVAQVGNTDTQY
TRBV10-3	AISGTTSSYNEQF
TRBV11-2	ASSLDDGPGDEQF
TRBV28	ASRTNRMNTEAF
TRBV10-3	AVSRDRLHYGYT
TRBV7-3	ASSLTGQREKY
TRBV19	ASSAWPGIQETQY
TRBV5-1	ASSFGSGVSTDTQY
TRBV28	ASTLRGQGGRQY
TRBV9	ASSVAQNTEAF
TRBV11-1	ASSLVDKSTDTQY
TRBV4-1	ASSQARPGANEKLF
TRBV5-1	ASSLGLANTGELF
TRBV11-3	ASSSSGTANTGELF
TRBV19	ASSSSSSGTPYEQY